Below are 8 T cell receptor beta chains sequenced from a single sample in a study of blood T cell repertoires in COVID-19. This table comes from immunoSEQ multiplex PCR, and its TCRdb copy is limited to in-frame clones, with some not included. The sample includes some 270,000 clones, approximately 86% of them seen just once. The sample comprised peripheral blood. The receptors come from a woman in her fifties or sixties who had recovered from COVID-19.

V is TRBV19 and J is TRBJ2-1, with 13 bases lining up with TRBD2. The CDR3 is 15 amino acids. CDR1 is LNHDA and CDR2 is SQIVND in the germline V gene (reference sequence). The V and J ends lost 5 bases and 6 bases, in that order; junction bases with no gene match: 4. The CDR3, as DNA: TGTGCCAGTAGTCCACTAGCGGGGGGGGTCAATGAGCAGTTCTTC. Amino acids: CASSPLAGGVNEQFF.

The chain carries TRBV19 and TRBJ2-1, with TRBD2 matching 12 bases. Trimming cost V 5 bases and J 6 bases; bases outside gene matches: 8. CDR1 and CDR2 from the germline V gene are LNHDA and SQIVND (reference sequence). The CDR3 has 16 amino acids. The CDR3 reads CASSLRRLAGVNEQFF. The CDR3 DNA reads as TGTGCCAGTAGTCTTCGTAGACTAGCGGGGGTCAATGAGCAGTTCTTC.

Written as DNA, the CDR3 is TGTGCCAGCAGTTATGTAGCGGGGGGCCGGGAATACGAGCAGTACTTC. Translation: CASSYVAGGREYEQYF. V and J are TRBV6-2 or TRBV6-3 and TRBJ2-7, with 10 bases aligning to TRBD2. The CDR3 runs 16 residues. Germline-derived CDR1 and CDR2 are MNHEY and SVGEGT. V shed 3 bases and J 4 bases; nucleotides not matched to a gene: 9.

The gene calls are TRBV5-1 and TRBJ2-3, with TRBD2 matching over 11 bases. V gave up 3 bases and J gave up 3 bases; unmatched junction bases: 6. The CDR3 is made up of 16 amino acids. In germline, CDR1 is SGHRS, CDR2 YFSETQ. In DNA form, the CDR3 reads TGCGCCAGCAGCTCTGGGACTAGCGGAATAACAGATACGCAGTATTTT. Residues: CASSSGTSGITDTQYF.

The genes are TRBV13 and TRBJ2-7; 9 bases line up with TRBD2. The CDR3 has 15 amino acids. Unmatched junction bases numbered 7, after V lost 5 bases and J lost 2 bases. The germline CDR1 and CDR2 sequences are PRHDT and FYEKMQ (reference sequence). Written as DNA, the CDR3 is TGTGCCAGCAGCCCTAGAATAGCGGGGGCCTACGAGCAGTACTTC. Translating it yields CASSPRIAGAYEQYF. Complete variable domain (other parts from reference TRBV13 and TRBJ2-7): AAGVIQSPRHLIKEKRETATLKCYPIPRHDTVYWYQQGPGQDPQFLISFYEKMQSDKGSIPDRFSAQQFSDYHSELNMSSLELGDSALYFCASSPRIAGAYEQYFGPGTRLTVT.

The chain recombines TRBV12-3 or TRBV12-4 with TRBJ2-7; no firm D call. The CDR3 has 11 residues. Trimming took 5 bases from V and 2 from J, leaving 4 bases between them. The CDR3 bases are TGTGCCAGCAGTCCCGCCTACGAGCAGTACTTC. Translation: CASSPAYEQYF.

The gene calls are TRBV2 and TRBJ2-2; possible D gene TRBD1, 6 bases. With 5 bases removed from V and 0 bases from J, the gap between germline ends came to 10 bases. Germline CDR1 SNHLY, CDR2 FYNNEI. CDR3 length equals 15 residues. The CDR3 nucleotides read TGTGCCAGCAGTCGGACAGTCCCGAACACCGGGGAGCTGTTTTTT. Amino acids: CASSRTVPNTGELFF.

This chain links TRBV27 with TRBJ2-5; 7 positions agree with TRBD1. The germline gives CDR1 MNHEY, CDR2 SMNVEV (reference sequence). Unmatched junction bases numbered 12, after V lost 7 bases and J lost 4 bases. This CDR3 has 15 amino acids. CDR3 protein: CASTPLRRTGETQYF. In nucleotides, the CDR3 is TGTGCCAGCACCCCCCTGCGCCGGACAGGAGAGACCCAGTACTTC.